By frequency in the sample, the clone carrying this TCR beta chain is medium-sized (0.01 to 0.1%). The data originate from a study of T-cell memory formation after mild COVID-19. The CDR3 runs to 15 residues. Germline assignment: CDR1 SGHVS and CDR2 FNYEAQ. The V and J ends lost 0 bases and 1 base respectively, with 9 bases between them. One entry per CDR3 protein results from TCRdb running MiXCR on the 5' RACE reads. The sample consists of 150,000 to 200,000 distinct CDR3 sequences, under 20% of them appearing once. The source is an adult woman who had mild COVID-19 (a few samples of this study predate the infection). Cell type and time point are not known. The sequencing sample was made of PBMCs or a T cell subset sorted from them (not recorded which). This sequence joins TRBV7-6 and TRBJ2-5; D is perhaps TRBD2 (5 bases). DNA of the CDR3: TGTGCCAGCAGCTTAGCTAGCCGGGGCCAAGAGACCCAGTACTTC. Translating gives CASSLASRGQETQYF.